The clone carrying this T cell receptor (beta chain) has more than one count but fewer than ten. The entry originates in a study of T cells in Graves' hyperthyroidism and ophthalmopathy. RNA transcripts provided the source from which TCR beta CDR3 regions were amplified. Using the HTBI primer set, a first-round RT-PCR was run on the TCR CDR3. Each CDR3 protein gets one entry after TCRdb re-called the multiplex PCR reads with MiXCR. The sample comprises some 250,000 distinct CDR3 sequences, 14% to 15% of which are singletons, and 13% rests with the top ten. The TCR originated in a woman between 40 and 55 years old with Graves' hyperthyroidism that later progressed to Graves' ophthalmopathy. Material for sequencing was blood.

CDR3 coding DNA: TGCAGCGTTGAAGATCTAAGCTATGGCTACACCTTC. Amino acid sequence: CSVEDLSYGYTF. The rearrangement links TRBV29-1 to TRBJ1-2; no reliable D call. Germline CDR1 reads SQVTM; CDR2 reads ANQGSEA. This CDR3 is 12 amino acids long. V was pared by 0 bases and J by 4 bases, with 6 bases between.